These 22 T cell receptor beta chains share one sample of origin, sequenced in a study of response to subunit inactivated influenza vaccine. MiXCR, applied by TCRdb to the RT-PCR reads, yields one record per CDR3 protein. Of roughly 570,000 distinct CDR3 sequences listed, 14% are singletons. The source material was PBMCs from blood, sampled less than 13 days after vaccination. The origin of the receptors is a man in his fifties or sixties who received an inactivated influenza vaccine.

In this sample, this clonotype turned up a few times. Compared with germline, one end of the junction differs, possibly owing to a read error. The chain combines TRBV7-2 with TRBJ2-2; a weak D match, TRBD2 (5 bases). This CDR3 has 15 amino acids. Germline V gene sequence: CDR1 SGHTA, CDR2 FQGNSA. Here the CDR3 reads CASSLAQRSTGELFF. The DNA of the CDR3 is TGTGCCAGCAGCTTAGCACAAAGAAGCACCGGGGAGCTCTTTTTT.

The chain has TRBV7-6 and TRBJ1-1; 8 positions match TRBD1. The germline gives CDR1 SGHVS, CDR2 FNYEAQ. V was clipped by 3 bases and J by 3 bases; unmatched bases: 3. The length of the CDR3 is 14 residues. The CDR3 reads CASSFPTGDTEAFF. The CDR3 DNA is TGTGCCAGCAGCTTCCCGACAGGGGACACTGAAGCTTTCTTT.

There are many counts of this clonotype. In DNA form, the CDR3 reads TGTGCCAGCAGTTACTCCCGGGGGGTGGTCACAGATACGCAGTATTTT. Protein: CASSYSRGVVTDTQYF. This chain uses TRBV6-5 with TRBJ2-3, with TRBD2 identical over 7 bases. This CDR3 has 16 residues. V trimming: 0 bases; J trimming: 2 bases; junction bases outside the gene matches: 5. Germline-derived CDR1 and CDR2 are MNHEY and SVGAGI.

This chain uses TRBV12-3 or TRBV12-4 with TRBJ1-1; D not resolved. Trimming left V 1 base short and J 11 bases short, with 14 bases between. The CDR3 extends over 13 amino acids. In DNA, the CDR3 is TGTGCCAGCAGTTTAGGAGAACAAGGGAAGGCTTTCTTT. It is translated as CASSLGEQGKAFF.

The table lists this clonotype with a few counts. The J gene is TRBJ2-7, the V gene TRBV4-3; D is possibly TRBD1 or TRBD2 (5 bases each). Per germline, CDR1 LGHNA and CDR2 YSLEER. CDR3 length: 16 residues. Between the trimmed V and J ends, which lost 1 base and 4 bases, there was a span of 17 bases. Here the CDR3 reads CASSQGIAGTEYEQYF. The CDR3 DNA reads TGCGCCAGCAGCCAAGGAATAGCCGGGACGGAATACGAGCAGTACTTC.

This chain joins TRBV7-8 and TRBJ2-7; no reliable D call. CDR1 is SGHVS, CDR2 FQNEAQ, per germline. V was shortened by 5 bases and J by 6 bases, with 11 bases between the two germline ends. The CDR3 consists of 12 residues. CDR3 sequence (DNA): TGTGCCAGCAGCCCCCGCCAAGGCGAGCAGTACTTC. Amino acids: CASSPRQGEQYF.

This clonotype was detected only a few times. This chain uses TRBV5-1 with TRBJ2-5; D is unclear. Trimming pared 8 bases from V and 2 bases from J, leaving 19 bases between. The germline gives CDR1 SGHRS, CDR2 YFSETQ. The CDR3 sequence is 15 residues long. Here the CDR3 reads CARRSRVSNQETQYF. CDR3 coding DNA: TGCGCCAGGAGGTCCCGGGTGTCCAATCAAGAGACCCAGTACTTC.

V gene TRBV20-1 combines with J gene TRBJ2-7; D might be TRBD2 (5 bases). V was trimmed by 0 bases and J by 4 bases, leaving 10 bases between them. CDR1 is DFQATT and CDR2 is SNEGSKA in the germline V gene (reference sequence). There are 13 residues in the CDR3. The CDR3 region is CSARDTRRYEQYF. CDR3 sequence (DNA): TGCAGTGCTAGAGATACTAGGAGATACGAGCAGTACTTC.

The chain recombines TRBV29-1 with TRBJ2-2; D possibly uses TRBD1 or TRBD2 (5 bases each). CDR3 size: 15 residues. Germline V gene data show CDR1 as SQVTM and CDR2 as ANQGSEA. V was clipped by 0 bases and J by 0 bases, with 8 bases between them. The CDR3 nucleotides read TGCAGCGTTGAAGATCCGGGACCGAACACCGGGGAGCTGTTTTTT. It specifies CSVEDPGPNTGELFF.

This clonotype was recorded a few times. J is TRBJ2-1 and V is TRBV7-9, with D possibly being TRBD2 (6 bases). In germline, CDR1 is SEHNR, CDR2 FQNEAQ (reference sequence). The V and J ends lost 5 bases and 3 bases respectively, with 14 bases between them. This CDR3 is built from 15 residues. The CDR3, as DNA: TGTGCCAGCAGCCCCCCGGGACTCCGCTACAATGAGCAGTTCTTC. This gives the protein CASSPPGLRYNEQFF.

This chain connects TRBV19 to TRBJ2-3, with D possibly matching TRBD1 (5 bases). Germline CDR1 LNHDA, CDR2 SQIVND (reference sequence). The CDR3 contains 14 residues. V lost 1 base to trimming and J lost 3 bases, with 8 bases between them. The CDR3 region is CASSIVGATDTQYF. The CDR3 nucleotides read TGTGCCAGTAGTATAGTAGGGGCTACAGATACGCAGTATTTT.

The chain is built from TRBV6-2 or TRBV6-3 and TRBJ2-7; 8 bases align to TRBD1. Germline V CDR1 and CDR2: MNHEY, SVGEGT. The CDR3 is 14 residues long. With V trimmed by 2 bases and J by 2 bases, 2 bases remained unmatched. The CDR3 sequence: CASSYGTGPYEQYF. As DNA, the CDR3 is TGTGCCAGCAGTTACGGGACAGGTCCCTACGAGCAGTACTTC.

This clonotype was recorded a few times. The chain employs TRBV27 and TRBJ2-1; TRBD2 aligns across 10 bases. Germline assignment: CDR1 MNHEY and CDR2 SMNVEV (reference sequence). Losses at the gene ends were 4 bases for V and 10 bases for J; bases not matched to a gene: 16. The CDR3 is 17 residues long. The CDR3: CASSSPVLAGDGAEQFF. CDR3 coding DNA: TGTGCCAGCAGTTCTCCAGTTCTAGCGGGGGACGGCGCCGAGCAGTTCTTC.

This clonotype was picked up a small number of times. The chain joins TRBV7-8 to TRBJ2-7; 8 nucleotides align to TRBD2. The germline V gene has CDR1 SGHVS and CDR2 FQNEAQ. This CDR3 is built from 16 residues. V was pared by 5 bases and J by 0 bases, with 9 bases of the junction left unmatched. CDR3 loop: CASSATSGQSSYEQYF. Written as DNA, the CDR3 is TGTGCCAGCAGCGCAACTAGCGGCCAGAGCTCCTACGAGCAGTACTTC.

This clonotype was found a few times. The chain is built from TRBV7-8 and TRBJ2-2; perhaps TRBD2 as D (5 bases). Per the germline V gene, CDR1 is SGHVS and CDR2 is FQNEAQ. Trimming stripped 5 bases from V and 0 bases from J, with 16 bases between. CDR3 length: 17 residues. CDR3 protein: CASSPRAVVTNTGELFF. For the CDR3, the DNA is TGTGCCAGCAGCCCTAGAGCGGTGGTAACGAACACCGGGGAGCTGTTTTTT.

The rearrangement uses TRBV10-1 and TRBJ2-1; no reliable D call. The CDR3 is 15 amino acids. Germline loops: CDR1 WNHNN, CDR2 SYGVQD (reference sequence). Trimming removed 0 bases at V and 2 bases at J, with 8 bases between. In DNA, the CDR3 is TGCGCCAGCAGTGAGTCGAGTGGTACCTACAATGAGCAGTTCTTC. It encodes CASSESSGTYNEQFF.

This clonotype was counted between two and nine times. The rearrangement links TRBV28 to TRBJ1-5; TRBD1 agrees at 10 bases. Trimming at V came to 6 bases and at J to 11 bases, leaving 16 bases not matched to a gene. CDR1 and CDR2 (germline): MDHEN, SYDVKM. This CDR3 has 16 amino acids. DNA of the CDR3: TGTGCCAGCAGCCTCAATGCCGGGACAGGGGTCGCGGCCCAGCATTTT. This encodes CASSLNAGTGVAAQHF.

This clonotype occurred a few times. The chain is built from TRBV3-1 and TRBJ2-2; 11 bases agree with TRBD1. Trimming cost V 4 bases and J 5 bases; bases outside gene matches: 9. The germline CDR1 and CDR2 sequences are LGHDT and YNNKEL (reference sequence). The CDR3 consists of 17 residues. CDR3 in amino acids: CASSRDRGYSRTGELFF. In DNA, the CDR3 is TGTGCCAGCAGCCGGGACAGGGGGTACTCGCGGACCGGGGAGCTGTTTTTT.

The CDR3 nucleotides read TGCAGTGCTAGAAACGAAGCCAAAAACATTCAGTACTTC. Translated: CSARNEAKNIQYF. The J gene is TRBJ2-4, the V gene TRBV20-1; D remains unclear. Germline values: CDR1 DFQATT, CDR2 SNEGSKA (reference sequence). Trimming removed 2 bases at V and 0 bases at J, with 5 bases between. CDR3 length equals 13 residues.

This CDR3 is CASSYRGRDSYEQYF. The CDR3 region has the DNA TGTGCCAGCAGTTATCGGGGACGAGACTCCTACGAGCAGTACTTC. V gene TRBV6-2 or TRBV6-3 combines with J gene TRBJ2-7; D tentatively fits TRBD1 or TRBD2 (5 bases each). CDR1 and CDR2 (germline): MNHEY, SVGEGT. V was clipped by 3 bases and J by 0 bases, with 12 bases between them. This CDR3 spans 15 amino acids.

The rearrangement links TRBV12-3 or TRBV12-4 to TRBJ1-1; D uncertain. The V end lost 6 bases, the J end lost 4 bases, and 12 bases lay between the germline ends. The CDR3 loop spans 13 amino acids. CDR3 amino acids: CASRAAMSTEAFF. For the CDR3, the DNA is TGTGCCAGCAGGGCTGCCATGAGCACTGAAGCTTTCTTT.

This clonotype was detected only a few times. The CDR3 loop is CSVEQGPEPNTQYF. The CDR3 region has the DNA TGCAGCGTCGAACAGGGACCTGAACCCAATACGCAGTATTTT. The chain joins TRBV29-1 to TRBJ2-3; possibly TRBD1 for D (6 bases). V dropped 6 bases and J dropped 7 bases, with 20 bases sitting between them. The V gene's germline CDR1 is SQVTM and CDR2 ANQGSEA. The CDR3 sequence is 14 residues long.